This TCR beta chain appears in the sequencing data of a study of blood T cell repertoires in COVID-19. Assay used: immunoSEQ multiplex PCR; TCRdb lists only in-frame clones, some missing. The sample lists 40,000 to 60,000 clones, around 87% occurring once. The V segment lost 7 bases and the J segment 2 bases; nucleotides outside the gene matches: 8. There are 16 residues in the CDR3. Per the germline V gene, CDR1 is SGHRS and CDR2 is YFSETQ. In this sample, this clone turned up a few times. V gene TRBV5-1 combines with J gene TRBJ2-3; 12 positions agree with TRBD2. The sequenced material came from peripheral blood. The sequence derives from a woman of 80 years or more with COVID-19, enrolled during active disease. The CDR3 reads CASRLGLAGLTDTQYF. Written as DNA, the CDR3 is TGCGCCAGCCGACTCGGACTAGCGGGACTCACAGATACGCAGTATTTT.